This T cell receptor beta chain was captured in a study of T-cell memory formation after mild COVID-19. Study results and limitations: Day 37-peaking second-wave clones had unconfirmed SARS-CoV-2 specificity. Memory sampled before infection contained some responding clones, suggesting cross-reactive memory joined.

CDR1 is SNHLY and CDR2 is FYNNEI in the germline V gene. The CDR3 loop spans 19 amino acids. J lost 10 bases, V lost 3 bases, and 19 bases had no gene match. With regard to this clonotype: Antigen specificity is unknown.

Each CDR3 protein is one row after TCRdb ran MiXCR on the 5' RACE reads. The data contain around 390,000 distinct CDR3 sequences, 16% of them singletons. Sequenced input: PBMCs or a T cell subset sorted from them (not recorded which). This clonotype originated in a man aged 18 to 30 who had mild COVID-19 (a few samples of this study predate the infection). Cell type and time point are not known. The chain joins TRBV2 to TRBJ2-1; 12 bases are a match to TRBD2. The DNA for the CDR3 is TGTGCCAGCAGTGAGGTTCCGATATCTAGCGGGGGGGTGATGAAAGAGCAGTTCTTC. It is translated as CASSEVPISSGGVMKEQFF. The complete variable domain, with remaining parts taken from reference TRBV2 and TRBJ2-1, reads EPEVTQTPSHQVTQMGQEVILRCVPISNHLYFYWYRQILGQKVEFLVSFYNNEISEKSEIFDDQFSVERPDGSNFTLKIRSTKLEDSAMYFCASSEVPISSGGVMKEQFFGPGTRLTVL.